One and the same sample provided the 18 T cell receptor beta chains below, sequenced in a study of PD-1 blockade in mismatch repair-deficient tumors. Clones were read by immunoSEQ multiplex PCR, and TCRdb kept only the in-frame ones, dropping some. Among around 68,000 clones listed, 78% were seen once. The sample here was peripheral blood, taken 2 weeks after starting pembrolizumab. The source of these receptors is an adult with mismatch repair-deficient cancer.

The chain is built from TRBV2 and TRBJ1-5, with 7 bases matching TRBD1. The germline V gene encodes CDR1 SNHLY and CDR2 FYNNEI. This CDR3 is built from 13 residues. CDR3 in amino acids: CVAQGGSNQPQHF. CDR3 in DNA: TGTGTTGCGCAGGGGGGTAGCAATCAGCCCCAGCATTTT.

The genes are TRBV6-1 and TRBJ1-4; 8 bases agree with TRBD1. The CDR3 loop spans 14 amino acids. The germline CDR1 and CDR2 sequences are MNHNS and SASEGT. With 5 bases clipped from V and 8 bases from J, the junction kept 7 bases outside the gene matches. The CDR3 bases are TGTGCCAGCAGTCCCGGGACAGGAATCGAAAAACTGTTTTTT. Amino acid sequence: CASSPGTGIEKLFF.

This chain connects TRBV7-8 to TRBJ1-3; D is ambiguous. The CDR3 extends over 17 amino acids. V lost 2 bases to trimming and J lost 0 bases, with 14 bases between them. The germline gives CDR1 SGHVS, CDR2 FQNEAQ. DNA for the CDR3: TGTGCCAGCAGCTTAAGGTCTCCCCAAGGCTCTGGAAACACCATATATTTT. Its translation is CASSLRSPQGSGNTIYF. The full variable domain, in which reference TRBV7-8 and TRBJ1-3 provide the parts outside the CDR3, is GAGVSQSPRYKVAKRGQDVALRCDPISGHVSLFWYQQALGQGPEFLTYFQNEAQLDKSGLPSDRFFAERPEGSVSTLKIQRTQQEDSAVYLCASSLRSPQGSGNTIYFGEGSWLTVV.

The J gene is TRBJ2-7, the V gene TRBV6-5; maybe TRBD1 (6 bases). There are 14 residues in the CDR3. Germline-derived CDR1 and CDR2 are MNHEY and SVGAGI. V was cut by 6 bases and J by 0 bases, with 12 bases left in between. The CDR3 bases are TGTGCCAGCAGCCCTGGGACATCCTCCTACGAGCAGTACTTC. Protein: CASSPGTSSYEQYF.

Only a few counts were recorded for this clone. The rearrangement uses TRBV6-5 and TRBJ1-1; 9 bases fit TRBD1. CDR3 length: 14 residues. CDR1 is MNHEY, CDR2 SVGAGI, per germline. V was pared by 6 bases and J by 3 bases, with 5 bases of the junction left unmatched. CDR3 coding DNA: TGTGCCAGCAGCCGGGGACAGGGAGACACTGAAGCTTTCTTT. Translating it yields CASSRGQGDTEAFF.

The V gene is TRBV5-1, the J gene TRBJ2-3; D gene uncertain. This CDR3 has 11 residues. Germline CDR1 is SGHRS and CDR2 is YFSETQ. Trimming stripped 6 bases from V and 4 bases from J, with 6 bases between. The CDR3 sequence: CASMGSDTQYF. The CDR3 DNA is TGCGCCAGCATGGGGTCAGATACGCAGTATTTT.

DNA for the CDR3: TGTGCCTGGAGTCAACGTGGGGGTTCTGGAAACACCATATATTTT. This gives the protein CAWSQRGGSGNTIYF. The chain joins TRBV30 to TRBJ1-3, with D possibly matching TRBD1 (5 bases). Trimming pared 2 bases from V and 1 base from J, leaving 12 bases between. The CDR3 has 15 residues. The V gene's germline CDR1 is GTSNPN and CDR2 SVGIG (reference sequence). Combining the CDR3 with reference TRBV30 and TRBJ1-3 gives the whole variable domain SQTIHQWPATLVQPVGSPLSLECTVEGTSNPNLYWYRQAAGRGLQLLFYSVGIGQISSEVPQNLSASRPQDRQFILSSKKLLLSDSGFYLCAWSQRGGSGNTIYFGEGSWLTVV.

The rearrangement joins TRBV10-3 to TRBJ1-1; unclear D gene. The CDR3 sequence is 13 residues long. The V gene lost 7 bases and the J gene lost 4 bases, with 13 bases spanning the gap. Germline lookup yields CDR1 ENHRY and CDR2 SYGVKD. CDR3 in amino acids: CAIKTSGSTEAFF. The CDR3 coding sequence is TGTGCCATCAAGACTTCGGGGAGCACTGAAGCTTTCTTT.

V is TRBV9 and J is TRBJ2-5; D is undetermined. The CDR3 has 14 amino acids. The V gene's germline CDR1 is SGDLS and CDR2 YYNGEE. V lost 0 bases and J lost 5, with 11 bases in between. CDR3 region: CASSVGPIGETQYF. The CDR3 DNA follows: TGTGCCAGCAGCGTAGGGCCAATCGGGGAGACCCAGTACTTC.

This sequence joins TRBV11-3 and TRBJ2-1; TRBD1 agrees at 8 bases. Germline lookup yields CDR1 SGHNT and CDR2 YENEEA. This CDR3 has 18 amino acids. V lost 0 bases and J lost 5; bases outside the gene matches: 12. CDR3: CASSLDGAGRGRNNEQFF. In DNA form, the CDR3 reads TGTGCCAGCAGCTTAGATGGAGCGGGCAGGGGGCGTAACAATGAGCAGTTCTTC.

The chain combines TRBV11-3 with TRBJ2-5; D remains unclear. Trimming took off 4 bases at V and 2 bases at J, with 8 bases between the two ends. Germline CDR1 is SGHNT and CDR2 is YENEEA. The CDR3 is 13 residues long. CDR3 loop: CASSSDSQETQYF. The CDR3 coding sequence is TGTGCCAGCAGCTCAGACTCACAAGAGACCCAGTACTTC.

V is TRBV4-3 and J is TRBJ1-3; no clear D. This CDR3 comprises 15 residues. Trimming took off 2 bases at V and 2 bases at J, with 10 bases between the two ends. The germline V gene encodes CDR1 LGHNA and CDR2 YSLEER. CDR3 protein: CASSQSITPGNTIYF. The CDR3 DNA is TGCGCCAGCAGCCAAAGTATAACCCCTGGAAACACCATATATTTT.

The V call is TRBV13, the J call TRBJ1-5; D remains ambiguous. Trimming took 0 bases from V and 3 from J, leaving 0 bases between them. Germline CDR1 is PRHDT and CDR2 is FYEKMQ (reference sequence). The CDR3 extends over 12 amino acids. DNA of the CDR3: TGTGCCAGCAGCTTAGGCAATCAGCCCCAGCATTTT. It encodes CASSLGNQPQHF.

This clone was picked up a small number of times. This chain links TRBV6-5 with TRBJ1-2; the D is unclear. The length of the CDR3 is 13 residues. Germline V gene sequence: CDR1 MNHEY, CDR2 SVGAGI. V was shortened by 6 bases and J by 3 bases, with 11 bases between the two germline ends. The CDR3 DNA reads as TGTGCCAGCAGCTCGGACGTTGACTATGGCTACACCTTC. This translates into CASSSDVDYGYTF.

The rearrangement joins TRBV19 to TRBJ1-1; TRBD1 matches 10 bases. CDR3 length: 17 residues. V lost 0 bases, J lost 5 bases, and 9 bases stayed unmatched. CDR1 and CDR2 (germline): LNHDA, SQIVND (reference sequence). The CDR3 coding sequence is TGTGCCAGTAGTATAGACCCGGGACAGGGGTTATGGACTGAAGCTTTCTTT. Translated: CASSIDPGQGLWTEAFF.

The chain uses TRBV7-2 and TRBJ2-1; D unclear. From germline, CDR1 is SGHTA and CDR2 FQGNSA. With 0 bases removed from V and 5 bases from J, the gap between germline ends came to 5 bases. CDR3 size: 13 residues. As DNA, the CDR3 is TGTGCCAGCAGCTTAGCGGCGGACAATGAGCAGTTCTTC. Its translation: CASSLAADNEQFF.

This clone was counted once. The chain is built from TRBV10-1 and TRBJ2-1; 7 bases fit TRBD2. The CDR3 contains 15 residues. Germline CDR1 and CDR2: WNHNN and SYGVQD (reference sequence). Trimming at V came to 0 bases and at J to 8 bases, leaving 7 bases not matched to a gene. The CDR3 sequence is CASSESWREIDEQFF. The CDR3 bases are TGCGCCAGCAGTGAGTCGTGGCGGGAGATCGATGAGCAGTTCTTC.

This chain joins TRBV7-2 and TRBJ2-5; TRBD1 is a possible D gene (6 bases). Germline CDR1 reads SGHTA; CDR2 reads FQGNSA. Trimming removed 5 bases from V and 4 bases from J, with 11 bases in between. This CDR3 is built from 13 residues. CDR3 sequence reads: CASSRGRGETQYF. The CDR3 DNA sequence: TGTGCCAGCAGCCGGGGCAGGGGAGAGACCCAGTACTTC. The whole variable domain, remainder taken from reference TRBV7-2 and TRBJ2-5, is GAGVSQSPSNKVTEKGKDVELRCDPISGHTALYWYRQSLGQGLEFLIYFQGNSAPDKSGLPSDRFSAERTGGSVSTLTIQRTQQEDSAVYLCASSRGRGETQYFGPGTRLLVL.